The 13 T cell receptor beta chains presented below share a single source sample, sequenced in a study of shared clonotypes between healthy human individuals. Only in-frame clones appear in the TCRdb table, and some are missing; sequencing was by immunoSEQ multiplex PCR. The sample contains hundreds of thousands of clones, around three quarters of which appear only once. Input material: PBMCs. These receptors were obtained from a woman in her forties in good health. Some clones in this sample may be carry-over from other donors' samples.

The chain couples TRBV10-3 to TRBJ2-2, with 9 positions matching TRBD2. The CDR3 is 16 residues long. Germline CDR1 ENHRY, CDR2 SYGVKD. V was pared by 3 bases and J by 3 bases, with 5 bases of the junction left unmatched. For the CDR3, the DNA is TGTGCCATCAGTGACTTAGCGGGAGTTGACACCGGGGAGCTGTTTTTT. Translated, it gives CAISDLAGVDTGELFF.

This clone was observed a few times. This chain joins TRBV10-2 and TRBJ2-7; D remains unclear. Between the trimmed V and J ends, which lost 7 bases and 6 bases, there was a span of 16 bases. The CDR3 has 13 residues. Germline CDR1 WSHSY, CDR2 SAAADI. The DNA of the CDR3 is TGCGCCAGCAAAGACTTGAACCTACGCGAGCAGTACTTC. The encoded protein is CASKDLNLREQYF.

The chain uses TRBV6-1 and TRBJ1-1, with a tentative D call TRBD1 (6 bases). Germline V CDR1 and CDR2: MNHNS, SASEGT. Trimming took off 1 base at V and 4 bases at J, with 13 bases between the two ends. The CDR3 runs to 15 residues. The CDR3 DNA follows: TGTGCCAGCAGTGAAGACCCAGGGGAGAGCACTGAAGCTTTCTTT. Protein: CASSEDPGESTEAFF.

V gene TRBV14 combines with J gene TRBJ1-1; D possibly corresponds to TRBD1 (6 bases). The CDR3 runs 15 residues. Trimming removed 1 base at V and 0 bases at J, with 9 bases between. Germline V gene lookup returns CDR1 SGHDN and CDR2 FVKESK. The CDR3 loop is CASSQVGGMNTEAFF. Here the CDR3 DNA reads TGTGCCAGCAGCCAAGTAGGGGGTATGAACACTGAAGCTTTCTTT.

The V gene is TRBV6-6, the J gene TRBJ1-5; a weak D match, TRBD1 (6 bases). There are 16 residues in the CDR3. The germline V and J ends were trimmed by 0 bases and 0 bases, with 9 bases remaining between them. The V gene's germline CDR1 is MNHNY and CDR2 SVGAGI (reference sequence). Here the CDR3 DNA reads TGTGCCAGCAGTTACTCGACAGGCTATAGCAATCAGCCCCAGCATTTT. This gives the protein CASSYSTGYSNQPQHF.

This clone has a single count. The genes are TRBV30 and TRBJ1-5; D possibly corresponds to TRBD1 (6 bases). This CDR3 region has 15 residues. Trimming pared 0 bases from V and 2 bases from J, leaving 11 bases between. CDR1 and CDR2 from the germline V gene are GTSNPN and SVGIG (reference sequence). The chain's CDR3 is CAWSVSRTGNQPQHF. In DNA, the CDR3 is TGTGCCTGGAGTGTAAGTAGGACAGGCAATCAGCCCCAGCATTTT.

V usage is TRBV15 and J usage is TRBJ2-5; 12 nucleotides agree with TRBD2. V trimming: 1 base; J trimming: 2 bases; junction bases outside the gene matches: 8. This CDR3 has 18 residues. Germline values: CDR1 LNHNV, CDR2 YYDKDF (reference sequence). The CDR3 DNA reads TGTGCCACCAGCAGAGGGGCGACTAGCGGGAGTGGGCAAGAGACCCAGTACTTC. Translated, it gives CATSRGATSGSGQETQYF.

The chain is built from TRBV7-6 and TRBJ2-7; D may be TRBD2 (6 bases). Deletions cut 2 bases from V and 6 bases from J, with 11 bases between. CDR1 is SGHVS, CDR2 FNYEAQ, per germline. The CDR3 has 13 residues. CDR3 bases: TGTGCCAGCAGCTTATTCGGGCGGGGCGAGCAGTACTTC. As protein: CASSLFGRGEQYF.

Written as DNA, the CDR3 is TGTGCCAGCAGCTTAGCCGGGACAGGAGACTACGAGCAGTACTTC. Translating gives CASSLAGTGDYEQYF. This chain uses TRBV7-2 with TRBJ2-7; 8 bases line up with TRBD1. From germline, CDR1 is SGHTA and CDR2 FQGNSA. V lost 0 bases to trimming and J lost 3 bases; unmatched junction nucleotides: 4. The CDR3 loop spans 15 amino acids.

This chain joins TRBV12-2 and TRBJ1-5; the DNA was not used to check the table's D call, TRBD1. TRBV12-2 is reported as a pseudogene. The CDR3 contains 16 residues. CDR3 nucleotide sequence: TGTGCAAGTCGCTTAGCGACCCCAGGGCCCGATCAGCCCCAGCATTTT. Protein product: CASRLATPGPDQPQHF.

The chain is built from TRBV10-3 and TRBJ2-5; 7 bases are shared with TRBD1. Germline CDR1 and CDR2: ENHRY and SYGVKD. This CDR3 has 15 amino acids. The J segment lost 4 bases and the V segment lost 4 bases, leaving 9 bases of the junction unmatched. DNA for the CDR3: TGTGCCATCAGTGTGGGCACAGGGGTTGGAGAGACCCAGTACTTC. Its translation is CAISVGTGVGETQYF.

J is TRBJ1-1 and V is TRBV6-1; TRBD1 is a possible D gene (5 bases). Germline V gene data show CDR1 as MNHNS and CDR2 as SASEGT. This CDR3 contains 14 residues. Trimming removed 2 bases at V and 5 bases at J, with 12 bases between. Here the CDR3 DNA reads TGTGCCAGCAGTGAATTGCAGGGAGGGACTGAAGCTTTCTTT. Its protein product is CASSELQGGTEAFF.

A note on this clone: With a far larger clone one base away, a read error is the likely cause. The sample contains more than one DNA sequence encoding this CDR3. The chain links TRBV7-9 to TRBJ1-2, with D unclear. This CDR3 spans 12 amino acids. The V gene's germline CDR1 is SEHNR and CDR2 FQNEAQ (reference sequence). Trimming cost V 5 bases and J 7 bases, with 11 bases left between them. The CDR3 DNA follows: TGTGCCAGCAGCCTAGTTGGACGTGGCTACACCTTC. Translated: CASSLVGRGYTF.